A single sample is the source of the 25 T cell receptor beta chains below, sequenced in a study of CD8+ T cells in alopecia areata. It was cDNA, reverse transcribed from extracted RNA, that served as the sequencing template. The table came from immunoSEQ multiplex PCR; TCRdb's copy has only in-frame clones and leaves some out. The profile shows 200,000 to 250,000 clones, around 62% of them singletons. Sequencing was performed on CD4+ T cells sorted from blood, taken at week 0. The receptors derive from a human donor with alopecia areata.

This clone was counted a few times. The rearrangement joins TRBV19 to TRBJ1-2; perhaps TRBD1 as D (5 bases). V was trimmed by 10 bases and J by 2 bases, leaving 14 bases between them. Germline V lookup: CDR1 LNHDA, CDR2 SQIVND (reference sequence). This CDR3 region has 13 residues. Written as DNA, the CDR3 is TGTGCCACTTTCACCAGGGTGAACTATGGCTACACCTTC. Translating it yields CATFTRVNYGYTF.

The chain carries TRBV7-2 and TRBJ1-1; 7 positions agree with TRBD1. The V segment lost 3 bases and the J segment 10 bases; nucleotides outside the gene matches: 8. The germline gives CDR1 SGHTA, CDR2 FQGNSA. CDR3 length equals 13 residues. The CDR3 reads CASSLYRGLRAFF. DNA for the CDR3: TGTGCCAGCAGCTTGTACAGGGGCCTCAGAGCTTTCTTT.

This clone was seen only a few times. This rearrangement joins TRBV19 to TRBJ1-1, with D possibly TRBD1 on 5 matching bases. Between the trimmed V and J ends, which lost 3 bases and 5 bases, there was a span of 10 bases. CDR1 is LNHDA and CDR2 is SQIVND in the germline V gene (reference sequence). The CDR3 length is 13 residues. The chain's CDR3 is CASSIRVRTEAFF. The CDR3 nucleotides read TGTGCCAGTAGTATCAGGGTTCGAACTGAAGCTTTCTTT.

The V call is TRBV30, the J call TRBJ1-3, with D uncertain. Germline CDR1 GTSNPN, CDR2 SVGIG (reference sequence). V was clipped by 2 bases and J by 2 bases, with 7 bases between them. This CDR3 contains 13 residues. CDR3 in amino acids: CAWSPSTGNTIYF. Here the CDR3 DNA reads TGTGCCTGGAGTCCGTCGACTGGAAACACCATATATTTT.

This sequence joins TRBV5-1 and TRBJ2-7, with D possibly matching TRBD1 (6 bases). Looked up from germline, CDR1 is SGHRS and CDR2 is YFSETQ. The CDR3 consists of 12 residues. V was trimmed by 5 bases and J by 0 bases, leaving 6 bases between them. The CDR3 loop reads CASRDSSYEQYF. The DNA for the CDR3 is TGCGCCAGCAGGGACAGCTCCTACGAGCAGTACTTC.

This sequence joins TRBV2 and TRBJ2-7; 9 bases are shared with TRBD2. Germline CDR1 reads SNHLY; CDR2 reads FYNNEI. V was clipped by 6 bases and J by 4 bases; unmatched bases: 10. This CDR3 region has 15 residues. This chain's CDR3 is CASRLTSGSIYEQYF. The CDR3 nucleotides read TGTGCCAGCAGGTTAACTAGCGGGTCTATTTACGAGCAGTACTTC.

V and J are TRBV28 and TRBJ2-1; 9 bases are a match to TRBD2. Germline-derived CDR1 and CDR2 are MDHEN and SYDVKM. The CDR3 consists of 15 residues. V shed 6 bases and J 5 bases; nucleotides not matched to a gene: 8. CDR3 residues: CASSSPASGDNEQFF. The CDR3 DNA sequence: TGTGCCAGCAGCTCCCCGGCTAGCGGGGACAATGAGCAGTTCTTC.

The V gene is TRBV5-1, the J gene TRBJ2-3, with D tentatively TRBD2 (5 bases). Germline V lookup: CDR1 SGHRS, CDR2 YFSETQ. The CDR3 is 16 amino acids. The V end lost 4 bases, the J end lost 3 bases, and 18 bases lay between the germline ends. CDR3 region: CASSEYKLVNTDTQYF. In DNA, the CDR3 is TGCGCCAGCAGCGAATACAAACTAGTAAATACAGATACGCAGTATTTT.

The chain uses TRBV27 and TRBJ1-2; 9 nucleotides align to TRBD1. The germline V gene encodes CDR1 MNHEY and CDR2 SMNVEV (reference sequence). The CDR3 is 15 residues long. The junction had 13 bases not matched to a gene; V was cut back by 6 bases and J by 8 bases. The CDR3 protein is CASRGGTGPIEGYTF. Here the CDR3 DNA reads TGTGCCAGCAGAGGGGGGACAGGGCCGATCGAGGGCTACACCTTC.

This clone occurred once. This CDR3 reads CASGTQGASEAFF. CDR3 DNA: TGTGCCAGCGGAACTCAGGGGGCGTCTGAAGCTTTCTTT. The J gene is TRBJ1-1, the V gene TRBV2; 8 bases match TRBD1. Germline CDR1 and CDR2: SNHLY and FYNNEI. This CDR3 comprises 13 residues. V lost 8 bases and J lost 6; bases outside the gene matches: 8.

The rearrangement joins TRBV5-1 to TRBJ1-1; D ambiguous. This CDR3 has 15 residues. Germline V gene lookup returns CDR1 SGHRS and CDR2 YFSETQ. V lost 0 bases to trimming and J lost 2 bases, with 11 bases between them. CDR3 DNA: TGCGCCAGCAGCTTGGAGCCCTTACCCAACACTGAAGCTTTCTTT. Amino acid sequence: CASSLEPLPNTEAFF.

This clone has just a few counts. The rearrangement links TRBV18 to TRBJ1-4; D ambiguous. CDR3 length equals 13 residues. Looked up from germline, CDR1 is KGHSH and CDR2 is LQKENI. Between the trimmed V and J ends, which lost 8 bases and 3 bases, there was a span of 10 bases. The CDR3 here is CASQAQANEKLFF. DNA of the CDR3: TGTGCCAGCCAAGCCCAGGCTAATGAAAAACTGTTTTTT.

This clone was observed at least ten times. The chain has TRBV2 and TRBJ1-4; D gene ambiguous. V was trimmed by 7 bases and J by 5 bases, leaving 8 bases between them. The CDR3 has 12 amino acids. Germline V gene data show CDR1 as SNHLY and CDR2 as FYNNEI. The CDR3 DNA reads TGTGCCAGCAAACCGGGGAATGAAAAACTGTTTTTT. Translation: CASKPGNEKLFF.

The CDR3 DNA reads as TGTGCCAGCAGCCAAGAACCAGGGTATGGCTACACCTTC. It codes for CASSQEPGYGYTF. V gene TRBV14 combines with J gene TRBJ1-2, with D tentatively TRBD1 (5 bases). The CDR3 covers 13 residues. The V end lost 0 bases, the J end lost 5 bases, and 7 bases lay between the germline ends. The germline V gene has CDR1 SGHDN and CDR2 FVKESK.

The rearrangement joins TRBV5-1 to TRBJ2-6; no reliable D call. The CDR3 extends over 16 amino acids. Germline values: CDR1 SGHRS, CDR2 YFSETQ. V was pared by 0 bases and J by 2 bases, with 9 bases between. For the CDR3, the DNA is TGCGCCAGCAGCTTGGAGATCGGCCCTGGGGCCAACGTCCTGACTTTC. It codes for CASSLEIGPGANVLTF.

The CDR3 region is CAWSGGHSGANVLTF. For the CDR3, the DNA is TGTGCCTGGAGCGGGGGCCACTCTGGGGCCAACGTCCTGACTTTC. V is TRBV30 and J is TRBJ2-6; D may match TRBD1 or TRBD2 (6 bases each). The V end lost 3 bases, the J end lost 0 bases, and 9 bases lay between the germline ends. The CDR3 has 15 residues. CDR1 is GTSNPN and CDR2 is SVGIG in the germline V gene (reference sequence).

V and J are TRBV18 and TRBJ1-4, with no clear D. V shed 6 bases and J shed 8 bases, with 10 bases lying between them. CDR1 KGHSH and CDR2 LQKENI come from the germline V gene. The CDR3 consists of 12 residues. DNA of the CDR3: TGTGCCAGCTCGTCGGAGGACGAAAAACTGTTTTTT. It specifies CASSSEDEKLFF. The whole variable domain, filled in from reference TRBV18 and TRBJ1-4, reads NAGVMQNPRHLVRRRGQEARLRCSPMKGHSHVYWYRQLPEEGLKFMVYLQKENIIDESGMPKERFSAEFPKEGPSILRIQQVVRGDSAAYFCASSSEDEKLFFGSGTQLSVL.

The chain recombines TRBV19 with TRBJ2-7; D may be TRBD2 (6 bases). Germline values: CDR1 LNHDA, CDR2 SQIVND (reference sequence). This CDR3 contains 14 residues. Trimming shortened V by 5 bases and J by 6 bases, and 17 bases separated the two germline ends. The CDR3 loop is CASSSGSGGGEQYF. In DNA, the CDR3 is TGTGCCAGTAGTTCCGGGTCCGGGGGTGGCGAGCAGTACTTC.

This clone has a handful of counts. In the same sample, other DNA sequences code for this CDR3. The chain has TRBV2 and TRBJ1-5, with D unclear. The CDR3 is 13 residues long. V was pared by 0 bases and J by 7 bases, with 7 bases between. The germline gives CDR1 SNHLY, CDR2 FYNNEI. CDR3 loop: CASSEARGQPQHF. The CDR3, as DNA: TGTGCCAGCAGTGAAGCGCGAGGGCAGCCCCAGCATTTT.

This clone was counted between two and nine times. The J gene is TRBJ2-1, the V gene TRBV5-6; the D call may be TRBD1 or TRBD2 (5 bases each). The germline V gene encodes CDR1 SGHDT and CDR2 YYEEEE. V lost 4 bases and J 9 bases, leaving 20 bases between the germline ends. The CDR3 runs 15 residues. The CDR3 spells CASSVRAFWGGEQFF. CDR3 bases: TGTGCCAGCAGCGTGAGGGCCTTTTGGGGCGGTGAGCAGTTCTTC.

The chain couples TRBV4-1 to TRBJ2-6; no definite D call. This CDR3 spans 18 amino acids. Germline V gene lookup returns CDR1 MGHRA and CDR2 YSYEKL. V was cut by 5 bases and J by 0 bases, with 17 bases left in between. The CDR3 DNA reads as TGCGCCAGCAGCTCGCAACCGATAGGAAGCTCTGGGGCCAACGTCCTGACTTTC. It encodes CASSSQPIGSSGANVLTF.

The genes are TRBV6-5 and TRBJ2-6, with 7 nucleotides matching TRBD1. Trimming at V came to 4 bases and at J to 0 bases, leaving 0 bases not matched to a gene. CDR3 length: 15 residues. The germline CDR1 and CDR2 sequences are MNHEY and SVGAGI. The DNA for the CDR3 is TGTGCCAGCAGTTGGGACAGCTCTGGGGCCAACGTCCTGACTTTC. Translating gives CASSWDSSGANVLTF.

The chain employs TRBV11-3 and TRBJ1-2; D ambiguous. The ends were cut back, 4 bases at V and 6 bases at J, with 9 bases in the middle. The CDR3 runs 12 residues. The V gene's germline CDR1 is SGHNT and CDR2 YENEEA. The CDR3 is CASSSQGHGYTF. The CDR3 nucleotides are TGTGCCAGCAGCTCCCAAGGACATGGCTACACCTTC.

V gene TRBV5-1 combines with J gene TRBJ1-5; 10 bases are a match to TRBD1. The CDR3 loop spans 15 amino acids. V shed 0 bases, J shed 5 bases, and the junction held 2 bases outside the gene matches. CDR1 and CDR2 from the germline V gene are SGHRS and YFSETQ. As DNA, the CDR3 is TGCGCCAGCAGCTTGGGTGGGACAGGGGATCAGCCCCAGCATTTT. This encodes CASSLGGTGDQPQHF.

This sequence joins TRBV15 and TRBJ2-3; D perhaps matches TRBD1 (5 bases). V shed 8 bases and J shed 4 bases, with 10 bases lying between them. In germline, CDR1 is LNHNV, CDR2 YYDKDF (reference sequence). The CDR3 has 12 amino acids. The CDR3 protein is CATGASPDTQYF. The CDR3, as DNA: TGTGCCACCGGGGCCTCCCCAGATACGCAGTATTTT.